These 31 T cell receptor beta chains were sequenced from one sample in a study of beta chain features in type 1 diabetes. Study conclusions and caveats: Shorter TCRB CDR3s, moderately but significantly so, were found in Type 1 diabetes patients in all four CD4+ subsets.

Of the isolated RNA, all was reverse transcribed, and so the sequenced material was expressed TCRB transcripts. Sequencing used immunoSEQ multiplex PCR; TCRdb keeps in-frame clones, though not all of them. In the table there are some 640,000 clones, 11% to 15% of which are singletons. What these receptors recognize is not known. Specimen: naive CD4+ T cells from blood. These receptors all come from a man aged 18 to 29 with type 1 diabetes.

This clone showed up just a few times. The same CDR3 arises from other DNA sequences in this sample as well. The gene calls are TRBV9 and TRBJ2-3, with no clear D. The CDR3 is 12 residues long. Germline CDR1 reads SGDLS; CDR2 reads YYNGEE. Trimming cost V 0 bases and J 3 bases, with 2 bases left between them. CDR3 protein: CASSVVTDTQYF. In DNA form, the CDR3 reads TGTGCCAGCAGCGTAGTGACAGATACGCAGTATTTT. The whole variable domain, filled in from reference TRBV9 and TRBJ2-3, reads DSGVTQTPKHLITATGQRVTLRCSPRSGDLSVYWYQQSLDQGLQFLIQYYNGEERAKGNILERFSAQQFPDLHSELNLSSLELGDSALYFCASSVVTDTQYFGPGTRLTVL.

The J gene is TRBJ2-2, the V gene TRBV5-1, with D perhaps matching TRBD2 (6 bases). The CDR3 runs 16 residues. V gave up 4 bases and J gave up 1 base, with 14 bases separating them. Per the germline V gene, CDR1 is SGHRS and CDR2 is YFSETQ. The CDR3 reads CASSLRGRLNTGELFF. CDR3 in DNA: TGCGCCAGCAGCCTTAGAGGGAGGCTGAACACCGGGGAGCTGTTTTTT.

The chain uses TRBV7-9 and TRBJ2-1; possible D gene TRBD2, 5 bases. CDR1 is SEHNR and CDR2 is FQNEAQ in the germline V gene (reference sequence). CDR3 size: 15 residues. V lost 3 bases and J lost 3, with 12 bases in between. As DNA, the CDR3 is TGTGCCAGCAGCTTCCTCTGGGGAGACTACAATGAGCAGTTCTTC. As protein: CASSFLWGDYNEQFF. The full variable domain, its missing parts supplied by reference TRBV7-9 and TRBJ2-1, is DTGVSQNPRHKITKRGQNVTFRCDPISEHNRLYWYRQTLGQGPEFLTYFQNEAQLEKSRLLSDRFSAERPKGSFSTLEIQRTEQGDSAMYLCASSFLWGDYNEQFFGPGTRLTVL.

V is TRBV18 and J is TRBJ2-1, with 7 bases matching TRBD1. J was trimmed by 5 bases and V by 4 bases; bases with no gene match: 5. Germline CDR1 is KGHSH and CDR2 is LQKENI. This CDR3 spans 14 amino acids. For the CDR3, the DNA is TGTGCCAGCTCACTTTCGGGACAGAACAATGAGCAGTTCTTC. This translates into CASSLSGQNNEQFF. Full variable domain (missing parts from reference TRBV18 and TRBJ2-1): NAGVMQNPRHLVRRRGQEARLRCSPMKGHSHVYWYRQLPEEGLKFMVYLQKENIIDESGMPKERFSAEFPKEGPSILRIQQVVRGDSAAYFCASSLSGQNNEQFFGPGTRLTVL.

With regard to this clone: The sample contains more than one DNA sequence encoding this CDR3. The chain recombines TRBV5-1 with TRBJ2-7; 7 nucleotides agree with TRBD1. Germline CDR1 is SGHRS and CDR2 is YFSETQ. CDR3 length: 14 residues. The junction had 2 bases not matched to a gene; V was cut back by 0 bases and J by 2 bases. CDR3 nucleotide sequence: TGCGCCAGCAGCTTGGGGACAGGCCCCTACGAGCAGTACTTC. Translation gives CASSLGTGPYEQYF.

The V call is TRBV19, the J call TRBJ1-1, with D tentatively TRBD1 (5 bases). From germline, CDR1 is LNHDA and CDR2 SQIVND (reference sequence). The CDR3 spans 13 residues. The V and J ends lost 6 bases and 5 bases respectively, with 13 bases between them. The CDR3 reads CASRQEGWTEAFF. The DNA of the CDR3 is TGTGCCAGTAGACAGGAAGGGTGGACTGAAGCTTTCTTT.

V is TRBV7-2 and J is TRBJ2-3; tentatively, D is TRBD1 (6 bases). Per germline, CDR1 SGHTA and CDR2 FQGNSA. The CDR3 length is 14 residues. V was pared by 6 bases and J by 0 bases, with 10 bases between. The CDR3 reads CASSTGQSTDTQYF. CDR3 DNA: TGTGCCAGCAGTACAGGGCAAAGCACAGATACGCAGTATTTT. Combining the CDR3 with reference TRBV7-2 and TRBJ2-3 gives the whole variable domain GAGVSQSPSNKVTEKGKDVELRCDPISGHTALYWYRQSLGQGLEFLIYFQGNSAPDKSGLPSDRFSAERTGGSVSTLTIQRTQQEDSAVYLCASSTGQSTDTQYFGPGTRLTVL.

CDR3 amino acids: CASSQQKNTEAFF. In nucleotides, the CDR3 is TGTGCCAGCAGTCAGCAGAAGAACACTGAAGCTTTCTTT. The rearrangement links TRBV7-2 to TRBJ1-1, with D unresolved. The V gene's germline CDR1 is SGHTA and CDR2 FQGNSA. CDR3 length: 13 residues. Between the trimmed V and J ends, which lost 6 bases and 1 base, there was a span of 9 bases.

This clone was counted a few times. The chain uses TRBV30 and TRBJ2-1, with 11 bases fitting TRBD1. From germline, CDR1 is GTSNPN and CDR2 SVGIG (reference sequence). The CDR3 sequence is 15 residues long. V lost 2 bases, J lost 8 bases, and 8 bases stayed unmatched. The CDR3 region is CAWSLGQGAPDEQFF. The DNA for the CDR3 is TGTGCCTGGAGTTTAGGACAGGGGGCTCCCGATGAGCAGTTCTTC.

The genes are TRBV5-4 and TRBJ2-1; D uncertain. V was trimmed by 4 bases and J by 0 bases, leaving 17 bases between them. Germline lookup yields CDR1 SGHNT and CDR2 YYREEE (reference sequence). CDR3 size: 17 residues. CDR3 region: CASSKGLGLSSYNEQFF. The CDR3 nucleotides read TGTGCCAGCAGCAAAGGGTTGGGCCTCTCCTCCTACAATGAGCAGTTCTTC.

This clone was observed a handful of times. The chain couples TRBV9 to TRBJ2-1, with 9 bases lining up with TRBD2. Germline assignment: CDR1 SGDLS and CDR2 YYNGEE. The V gene end was trimmed by 4 bases and the J gene end by 9 bases; junction bases not matched to a gene: 8. The CDR3 extends over 14 amino acids. The CDR3 here is CASSIAGEAGEQFF. The CDR3 DNA reads as TGTGCCAGCAGCATAGCGGGAGAGGCGGGTGAGCAGTTCTTC.

This clone showed up just a few times. V and J are TRBV6-5 and TRBJ1-1; tentative D call: TRBD1 (6 bases). CDR3 length: 11 residues. Germline CDR1 is MNHEY and CDR2 is SVGAGI. V was trimmed by 5 bases and J by 11 bases, leaving 12 bases between them. CDR3 bases: TGTGCCAGCAGTAAAGGGGGGTCCGCTTTCTTT. This translates into CASSKGGSAFF.

The V call is TRBV18, the J call TRBJ2-1; possible D gene TRBD1, 6 bases. The CDR3 contains 15 residues. Trimming pared 3 bases from V and 0 bases from J, leaving 9 bases between. The germline CDR1 and CDR2 sequences are KGHSH and LQKENI. CDR3 in DNA: TGTGCCAGCTCACCTACAGGGAACTCCTACAATGAGCAGTTCTTC. This encodes CASSPTGNSYNEQFF.

The chain joins TRBV7-9 to TRBJ2-7; possible D gene TRBD1, 5 bases. The V end lost 4 bases, the J end lost 1 base, and 8 bases lay between the germline ends. Germline assignment: CDR1 SEHNR and CDR2 FQNEAQ (reference sequence). The CDR3 sequence is 13 residues long. The CDR3 sequence: CASSSRQSYEQYF. CDR3 sequence (DNA): TGTGCCAGCAGCTCGAGACAGTCCTACGAGCAGTACTTC. Variable domain in full (rest from reference TRBV7-9 and TRBJ2-7): DTGVSQNPRHKITKRGQNVTFRCDPISEHNRLYWYRQTLGQGPEFLTYFQNEAQLEKSRLLSDRFSAERPKGSFSTLEIQRTEQGDSAMYLCASSSRQSYEQYFGPGTRLTVT.

This clone was found a few times. V is TRBV29-1 and J is TRBJ2-3; 7 bases agree with TRBD2. V was pared by 7 bases and J by 3 bases, with 16 bases of the junction left unmatched. The germline V gene has CDR1 SQVTM and CDR2 ANQGSEA. CDR3 length: 16 amino acids. The CDR3 sequence is CSALGVAGVGTDTQYF. For the CDR3, the DNA is TGCAGCGCCCTCGGGGTCGCGGGAGTAGGGACAGATACGCAGTATTTT.

This clone was seen only a few times. The chain has TRBV6-4 and TRBJ2-1; 8 bases align to TRBD2. The junction had 4 bases not matched to a gene; V was cut back by 6 bases and J by 3 bases. Germline CDR1 and CDR2: MRHNA and SNTAGT. The CDR3 totals 14 residues. Here the CDR3 reads CASSREGLYNEQFF. In DNA form, the CDR3 reads TGTGCCAGCAGCCGGGAGGGCCTCTACAATGAGCAGTTCTTC.

The chain recombines TRBV10-3 with TRBJ2-7; D remains unclear. Germline V lookup: CDR1 ENHRY, CDR2 SYGVKD. The CDR3 extends over 12 amino acids. Trimming removed 2 bases at V and 2 bases at J, with 4 bases between. CDR3 amino acids: CAISELAYEQYF. The DNA of the CDR3 is TGTGCCATCAGTGAGCTGGCCTACGAGCAGTACTTC.

The chain uses TRBV5-5 and TRBJ1-2, with a tentative D call TRBD1 (5 bases). Germline V gene data show CDR1 as SGHKS and CDR2 as YYEKEE (reference sequence). This CDR3 is built from 14 residues. The V and J ends lost 4 bases and 4 bases respectively, with 14 bases between them. The CDR3 spells CASSPVTGSYGYTF. CDR3 DNA: TGTGCCAGCAGCCCAGTAACAGGTTCCTATGGCTACACCTTC. The full variable domain, completed using reference TRBV5-5 and TRBJ1-2, is DAGVTQSPTHLIKTRGQQVTLRCSPISGHKSVSWYQQVLGQGPQFIFQYYEKEERGRGNFPDRFSARQFPNYSSELNVNALLLGDSALYLCASSPVTGSYGYTFGSGTRLTVV.

This clone was recorded a few times. This chain joins TRBV6-6 and TRBJ2-7; D remains ambiguous. This CDR3 contains 16 residues. The V and J ends lost 0 bases and 1 base respectively, with 13 bases between them. Germline lookup yields CDR1 MNHNY and CDR2 SVGAGI (reference sequence). CDR3 protein: CASSYSKQVRSYEQYF. CDR3 DNA: TGTGCCAGCAGTTACTCGAAGCAGGTTAGGTCCTACGAGCAGTACTTC.

This clone has only a few counts. This specimen includes other DNA sequences encoding the same CDR3. The V gene is TRBV9, the J gene TRBJ2-7, with 7 bases matching TRBD2. The CDR3 extends over 15 amino acids. Germline trimming cut 0 bases from V and 0 bases from J; bases unmatched to any gene: 3. In germline, CDR1 is SGDLS, CDR2 YYNGEE. The CDR3 region is CASSVAGGSSYEQYF. CDR3 DNA: TGTGCCAGCAGCGTAGCCGGCGGGAGCTCCTACGAGCAGTACTTC.

The chain has TRBV25-1 and TRBJ1-1; unclear D gene. V dropped 4 bases and J dropped 7 bases, with 13 bases sitting between them. The CDR3 runs 13 residues. The V gene's germline CDR1 is MGHDK and CDR2 SYGVNS. For the CDR3, the DNA is TGTGCCAGCAGTGGTAACGGTCGGGGTGAAGCTTTCTTT. This translates into CASSGNGRGEAFF.

Note on this clone: Distinct nucleotide sequences in the sample also encode this CDR3. This chain connects TRBV18 to TRBJ1-5; 9 bases fit TRBD1. The V gene's germline CDR1 is KGHSH and CDR2 LQKENI. The CDR3 is 14 amino acids. The V segment lost 3 bases and the J segment 5 bases; nucleotides outside the gene matches: 2. CDR3 DNA: TGTGCCAGCTCACCGGACAGGGGTTATCAGCCCCAGCATTTT. Encoded protein: CASSPDRGYQPQHF. The whole variable domain, remainder taken from reference TRBV18 and TRBJ1-5, is NAGVMQNPRHLVRRRGQEARLRCSPMKGHSHVYWYRQLPEEGLKFMVYLQKENIIDESGMPKERFSAEFPKEGPSILRIQQVVRGDSAAYFCASSPDRGYQPQHFGDGTRLSIL.

This clone has only a few counts. The chain has TRBV30 and TRBJ1-6; D is perhaps TRBD1 (6 bases). Germline-derived CDR1 and CDR2 are GTSNPN and SVGIG (reference sequence). The V end was cut by 3 bases, the J end by 5 bases, with 14 bases between. The CDR3 is made up of 15 amino acids. This chain's CDR3 is CAWRWSGTNNSPLHF. In nucleotides, the CDR3 is TGTGCCTGGAGGTGGTCCGGGACAAATAATTCACCCCTCCACTTT. Together with reference TRBV30 and TRBJ1-6, the CDR3 gives the full variable domain: SQTIHQWPATLVQPVGSPLSLECTVEGTSNPNLYWYRQAAGRGLQLLFYSVGIGQISSEVPQNLSASRPQDRQFILSSKKLLLSDSGFYLCAWRWSGTNNSPLHFGNGTRLTVT.

This clone was counted between two and nine times. The same CDR3 arises from other DNA sequences in this sample as well. The rearrangement joins TRBV30 to TRBJ2-3, with D perhaps matching TRBD1 (6 bases). Germline CDR1 and CDR2: GTSNPN and SVGIG (reference sequence). With 0 bases removed from V and 7 bases from J, the gap between germline ends came to 8 bases. The CDR3 has 12 amino acids. The CDR3 nucleotides are TGTGCCTGGAGTGTAGGGGGAAATACGCAGTATTTT. Protein product: CAWSVGGNTQYF.

The chain combines TRBV30 with TRBJ2-3, with TRBD1 as a possible D gene (6 bases). The CDR3 totals 13 residues. Germline CDR1 reads GTSNPN; CDR2 reads SVGIG (reference sequence). The CDR3 coding sequence is TGTGCTGGGGCTCTCACAGGGACAGATACGCAGTATTTT. It encodes CAGALTGTDTQYF. Based on the CDR3 plus reference TRBV30 and TRBJ2-3, the full variable domain is SQTIHQWPATLVQPVGSPLSLECTVEGTSNPNLYWYRQAAGRGLQLLFYSVGIGQISSEVPQNLSASRPQDRQFILSSKKLLLSDSGFYLCAGALTGTDTQYFGPGTRLTVL.

The table lists this clone with a few counts. The chain is built from TRBV30 and TRBJ1-2, with D possibly matching TRBD1 (5 bases). CDR3 length: 12 residues. CDR1 and CDR2 from the germline V gene are GTSNPN and SVGIG (reference sequence). Trimming took 4 bases from V and 3 from J, leaving 9 bases between them. CDR3 bases: TGTGCCTGGATGGGGGGTTACTATGGCTACACCTTC. Its translation is CAWMGGYYGYTF.

The chain uses TRBV18 and TRBJ1-2, with D unclear. Germline V gene data show CDR1 as KGHSH and CDR2 as LQKENI. Deletions cut 5 bases from V and 4 bases from J, with 11 bases between. The CDR3 has 13 amino acids. In DNA, the CDR3 is TGTGCCAGCTCAGAGACTGAGCCCTATGGCTACACCTTC. As protein: CASSETEPYGYTF.

In this sample, this clone turned up a few times. The chain employs TRBV9 and TRBJ2-2, with TRBD2 matching over 8 bases. Germline trimming cut 0 bases from V and 8 bases from J; bases unmatched to any gene: 9. Germline V gene sequence: CDR1 SGDLS, CDR2 YYNGEE. The CDR3 is made up of 16 amino acids. The chain's CDR3 is CASSVGEVAGSGELFF. DNA of the CDR3: TGTGCCAGCAGCGTAGGGGAGGTAGCGGGATCTGGGGAGCTGTTTTTT.

The chain is built from TRBV14 and TRBJ2-5; TRBD1 matches 7 bases. Looked up from germline, CDR1 is SGHDN and CDR2 is FVKESK. V trimming: 3 bases; J trimming: 5 bases; junction bases outside the gene matches: 3. CDR3 length: 13 residues. CDR3 sequence: CASSQGQYETQYF. CDR3 DNA sequence: TGTGCCAGCAGCCAGGGACAGTACGAGACCCAGTACTTC.

This clone showed up just a few times. The chain employs TRBV20-1 and TRBJ1-2; D not resolved. Looked up from germline, CDR1 is DFQATT and CDR2 is SNEGSKA (reference sequence). V lost 4 bases to trimming and J lost 3 bases, with 6 bases between them. The CDR3 has 11 residues. The CDR3 protein is CSAKEYYGYTF. CDR3 nucleotides: TGCAGTGCTAAGGAATACTATGGCTACACCTTC.

This clone was counted between two and nine times. The J gene is TRBJ2-7, the V gene TRBV28; TRBD1 agrees at 10 bases. The CDR3 is made up of 15 amino acids. Germline V gene lookup returns CDR1 MDHEN and CDR2 SYDVKM. V gave up 5 bases and J gave up 1 base; unmatched junction bases: 5. CDR3 loop: CASSTMGQGSYEQYF. The CDR3 DNA sequence: TGTGCCAGCAGTACCATGGGACAGGGGTCCTACGAGCAGTACTTC.